The T cell receptor beta chain described here comes from a study of blood T cell repertoires in COVID-19. Across the study: COVID-19 samples from acute and convalescent phases originated in the United States, Italy and Spain. PBMCs, B-cell-depleted T cells, or T cells were the source of the cDNA or gDNA that made up the material.

Authors' processing steps: Using reference gene primer amplification, nucleated cell counts were estimated. TCRdb keeps only in-frame clones here, not all; method: immunoSEQ multiplex PCR. The V and J calls and clone size are taken from that table; D and trimming were inferred from the DNA. The sample lists 100,000 or so clones; about 86% were seen once. Germline CDR1 reads GTSNPN; CDR2 reads SVGIG (reference sequence). The CDR3 spans 14 residues. After removal of 2 bases from V and 3 bases from J, the junction contained 3 bases not matched to a gene. The chain recombines TRBV30 with TRBJ1-4, with TRBD1 identical over 7 bases. Source material: PBMCs or T cells enriched from blood (not recorded which). The TCR sequence derives from a woman in her 50s who had recovered from COVID-19. The CDR3 DNA is TGTGCCTGGAGTCAGGGACAGCCTAATGAAAAACTGTTTTTT. Its translation is CAWSQGQPNEKLFF.